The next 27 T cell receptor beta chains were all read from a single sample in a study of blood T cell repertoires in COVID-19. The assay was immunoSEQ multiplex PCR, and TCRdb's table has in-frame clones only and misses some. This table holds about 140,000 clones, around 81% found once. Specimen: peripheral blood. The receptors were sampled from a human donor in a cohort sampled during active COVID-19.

The CDR3 DNA reads as TGCGCCAGCAGCAACCTAGGGACTAGCGGTAGCACAGATACGCAGTATTTT. Residues: CASSNLGTSGSTDTQYF. This chain uses TRBV5-1 with TRBJ2-3; TRBD2 agrees at 11 bases. Looked up from germline, CDR1 is SGHRS and CDR2 is YFSETQ. Germline trimming cut 4 bases from V and 0 bases from J; bases unmatched to any gene: 7. The CDR3 runs 17 residues.

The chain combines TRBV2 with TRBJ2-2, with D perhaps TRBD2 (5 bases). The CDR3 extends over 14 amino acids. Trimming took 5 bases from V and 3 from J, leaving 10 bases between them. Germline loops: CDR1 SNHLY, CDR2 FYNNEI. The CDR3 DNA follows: TGTGCCAGCAGTAGGGAGATCCACACCGGGGAGCTGTTTTTT. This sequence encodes CASSREIHTGELFF. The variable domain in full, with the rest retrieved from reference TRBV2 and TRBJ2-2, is EPEVTQTPSHQVTQMGQEVILRCVPISNHLYFYWYRQILGQKVEFLVSFYNNEISEKSEIFDDQFSVERPDGSNFTLKIRSTKLEDSAMYFCASSREIHTGELFFGEGSRLTVL.

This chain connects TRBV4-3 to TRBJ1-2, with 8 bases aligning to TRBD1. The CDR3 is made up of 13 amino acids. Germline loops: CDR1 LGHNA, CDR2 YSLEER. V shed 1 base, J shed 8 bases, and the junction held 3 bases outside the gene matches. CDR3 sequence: CASSQVQGVGYTF. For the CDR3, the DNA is TGCGCCAGCAGCCAAGTACAGGGGGTCGGCTACACCTTC.

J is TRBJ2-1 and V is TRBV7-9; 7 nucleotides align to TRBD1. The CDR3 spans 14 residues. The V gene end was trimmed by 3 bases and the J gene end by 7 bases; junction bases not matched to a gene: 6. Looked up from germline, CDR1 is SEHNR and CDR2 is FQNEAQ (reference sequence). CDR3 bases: TGTGCCAGCAGCTTCCCGGACAGGAGGAATGAGCAGTTCTTC. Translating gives CASSFPDRRNEQFF.

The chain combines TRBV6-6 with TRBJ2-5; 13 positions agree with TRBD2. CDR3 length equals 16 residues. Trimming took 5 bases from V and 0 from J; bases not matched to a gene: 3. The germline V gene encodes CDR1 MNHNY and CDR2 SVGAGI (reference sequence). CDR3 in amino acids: CASSKGLAGYQETQYF. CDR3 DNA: TGTGCCAGCAGTAAGGGACTAGCGGGGTACCAAGAGACCCAGTACTTC.

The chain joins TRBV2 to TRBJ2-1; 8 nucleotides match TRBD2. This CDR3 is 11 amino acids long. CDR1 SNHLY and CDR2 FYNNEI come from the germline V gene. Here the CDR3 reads CASGRYNEQFF. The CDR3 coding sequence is TGTGCAAGCGGGAGATACAATGAGCAGTTCTTC.

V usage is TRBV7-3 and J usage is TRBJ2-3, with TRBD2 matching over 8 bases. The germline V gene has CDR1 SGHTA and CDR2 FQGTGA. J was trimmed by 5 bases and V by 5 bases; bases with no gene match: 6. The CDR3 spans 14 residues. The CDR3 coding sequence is TGTGCCAGCAGCAGTAGCGGGACCGGAGATACGCAGTATTTT. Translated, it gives CASSSSGTGDTQYF.

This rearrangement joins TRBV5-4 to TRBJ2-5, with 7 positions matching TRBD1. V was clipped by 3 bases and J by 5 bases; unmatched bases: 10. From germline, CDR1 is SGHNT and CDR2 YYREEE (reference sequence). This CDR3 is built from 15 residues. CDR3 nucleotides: TGTGCCAGCAGCTCGTTCCCGGGACAGAGGGAGACCCAGTACTTC. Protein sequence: CASSSFPGQRETQYF.

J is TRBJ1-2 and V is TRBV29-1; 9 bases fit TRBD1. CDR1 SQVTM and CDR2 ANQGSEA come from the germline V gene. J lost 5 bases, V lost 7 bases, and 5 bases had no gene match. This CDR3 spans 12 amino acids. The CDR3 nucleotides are TGCAGCGCCGGGACAGGGAAATATGGCTACACCTTC. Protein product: CSAGTGKYGYTF.

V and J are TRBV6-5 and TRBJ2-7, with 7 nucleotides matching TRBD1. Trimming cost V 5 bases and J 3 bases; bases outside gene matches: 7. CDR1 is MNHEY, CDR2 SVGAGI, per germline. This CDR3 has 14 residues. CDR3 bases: TGTGCCAGCAGTAAACAGGGGACAGACTACGAGCAGTACTTC. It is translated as CASSKQGTDYEQYF.

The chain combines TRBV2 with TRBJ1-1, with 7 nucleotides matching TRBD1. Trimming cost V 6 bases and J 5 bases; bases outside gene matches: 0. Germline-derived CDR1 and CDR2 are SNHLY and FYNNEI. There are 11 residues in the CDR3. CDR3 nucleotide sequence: TGTGCCAGCAGGACAGGGACTGAAGCTTTCTTT. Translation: CASRTGTEAFF.

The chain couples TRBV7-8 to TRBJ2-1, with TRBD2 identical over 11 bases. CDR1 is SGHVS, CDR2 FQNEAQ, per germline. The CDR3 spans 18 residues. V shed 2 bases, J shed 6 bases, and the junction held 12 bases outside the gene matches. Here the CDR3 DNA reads TGTGCCAGCAGCTTACCGCGGTTCGATAGCGGGAGGGTCAATGAGCAGTTCTTC. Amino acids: CASSLPRFDSGRVNEQFF.

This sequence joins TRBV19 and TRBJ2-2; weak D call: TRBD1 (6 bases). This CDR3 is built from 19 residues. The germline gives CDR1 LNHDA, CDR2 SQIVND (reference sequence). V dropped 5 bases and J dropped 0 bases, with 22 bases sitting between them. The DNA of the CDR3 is TGTGCCAGTAGTCTGGAGAGGGGTAAGGGGACAACGAACACCGGGGAGCTGTTTTTT. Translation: CASSLERGKGTTNTGELFF.

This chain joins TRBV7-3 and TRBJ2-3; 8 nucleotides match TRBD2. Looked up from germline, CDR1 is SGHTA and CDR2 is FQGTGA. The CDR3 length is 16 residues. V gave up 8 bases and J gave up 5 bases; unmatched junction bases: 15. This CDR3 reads CASGRTGGPREDTQYF. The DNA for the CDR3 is TGTGCCAGCGGCCGGACGGGAGGGCCGCGGGAAGATACGCAGTATTTT.

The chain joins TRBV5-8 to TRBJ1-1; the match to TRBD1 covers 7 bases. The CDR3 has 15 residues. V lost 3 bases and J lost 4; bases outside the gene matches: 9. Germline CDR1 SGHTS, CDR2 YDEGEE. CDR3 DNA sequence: TGTGCCAGCAGCTACCAAGGGGGCGCGATCACTGAAGCTTTCTTT. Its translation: CASSYQGGAITEAFF. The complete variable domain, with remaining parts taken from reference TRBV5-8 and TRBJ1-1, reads EAGVTQSPTHLIKTRGQQATLRCSPISGHTSVYWYQQALGLGLQFLLWYDEGEERNRGNFPPRFSGRQFPNYSSELNVNALELEDSALYLCASSYQGGAITEAFFGQGTRLTVV.

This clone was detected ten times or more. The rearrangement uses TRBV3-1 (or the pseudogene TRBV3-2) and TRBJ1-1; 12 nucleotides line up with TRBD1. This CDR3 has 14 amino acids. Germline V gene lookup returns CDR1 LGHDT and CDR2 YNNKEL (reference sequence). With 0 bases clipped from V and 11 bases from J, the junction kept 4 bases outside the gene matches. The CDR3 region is CASSQDWDRGHAFF. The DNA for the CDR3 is TGTGCCAGCAGCCAAGATTGGGACAGGGGGCATGCTTTCTTT.

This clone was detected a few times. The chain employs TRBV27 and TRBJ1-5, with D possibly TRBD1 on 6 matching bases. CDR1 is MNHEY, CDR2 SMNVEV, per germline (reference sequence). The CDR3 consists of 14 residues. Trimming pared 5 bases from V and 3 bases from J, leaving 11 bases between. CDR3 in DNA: TGTGCCAGCAGTCCCGGACAGCTCAATCAGCCCCAGCATTTT. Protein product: CASSPGQLNQPQHF.

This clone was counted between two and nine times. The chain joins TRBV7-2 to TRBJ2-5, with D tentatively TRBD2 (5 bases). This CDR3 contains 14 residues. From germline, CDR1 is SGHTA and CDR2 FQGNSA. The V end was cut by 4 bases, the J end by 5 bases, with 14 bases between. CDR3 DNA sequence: TGTGCCAGCAGCTCGCTCGGGAACTCGGAGACCCAGTACTTC. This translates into CASSSLGNSETQYF.

DNA of the CDR3: TGTGCCAGCAGCGTAGACCCTAGCGGGAGTAATGAGCAGTTCTTC. Translating gives CASSVDPSGSNEQFF. V is TRBV9 and J is TRBJ2-1, with TRBD2 matching 10 bases. V lost 0 bases to trimming and J lost 7 bases; unmatched junction nucleotides: 4. The CDR3 spans 15 residues. Germline V gene sequence: CDR1 SGDLS, CDR2 YYNGEE. The variable domain in full, with the rest retrieved from reference TRBV9 and TRBJ2-1, is DSGVTQTPKHLITATGQRVTLRCSPRSGDLSVYWYQQSLDQGLQFLIQYYNGEERAKGNILERFSAQQFPDLHSELNLSSLELGDSALYFCASSVDPSGSNEQFFGPGTRLTVL.

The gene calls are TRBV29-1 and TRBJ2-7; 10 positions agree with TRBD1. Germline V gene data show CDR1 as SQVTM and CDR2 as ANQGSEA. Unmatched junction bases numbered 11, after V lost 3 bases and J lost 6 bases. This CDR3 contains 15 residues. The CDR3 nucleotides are TGCAGCGTTGACGTATCGGGACAGGGGTCTGGCGAGCAGTACTTC. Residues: CSVDVSGQGSGEQYF.

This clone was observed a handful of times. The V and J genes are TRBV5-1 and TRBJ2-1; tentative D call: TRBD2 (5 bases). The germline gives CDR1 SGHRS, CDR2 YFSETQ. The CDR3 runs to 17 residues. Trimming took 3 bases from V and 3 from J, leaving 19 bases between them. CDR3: CASSSNRAARGYNEQFF. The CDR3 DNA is TGCGCCAGCAGCTCTAATCGGGCCGCACGGGGCTACAATGAGCAGTTCTTC.

CDR3 DNA sequence: TGTGCCAGCAGCTTGGTGGGGGGGAACACTGAAGCTTTCTTT. Protein: CASSLVGGNTEAFF. The V and J genes are TRBV5-4 and TRBJ1-1; possible D gene TRBD1, 5 bases. The CDR3 spans 14 residues. CDR1 SGHNT and CDR2 YYREEE come from the germline V gene (reference sequence). The V gene lost 0 bases and the J gene lost 1 base, with 7 bases spanning the gap.

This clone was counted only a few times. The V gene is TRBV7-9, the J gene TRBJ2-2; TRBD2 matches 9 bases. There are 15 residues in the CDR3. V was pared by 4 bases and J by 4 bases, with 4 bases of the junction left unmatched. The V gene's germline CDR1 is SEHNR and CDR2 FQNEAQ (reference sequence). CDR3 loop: CASSSGGRATGELFF. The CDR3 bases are TGTGCCAGCAGCTCGGGCGGGAGGGCCACCGGGGAGCTGTTTTTT. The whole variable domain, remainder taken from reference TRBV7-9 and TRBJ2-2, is DTGVSQNPRHKITKRGQNVTFRCDPISEHNRLYWYRQTLGQGPEFLTYFQNEAQLEKSRLLSDRFSAERPKGSFSTLEIQRTEQGDSAMYLCASSSGGRATGELFFGEGSRLTVL.

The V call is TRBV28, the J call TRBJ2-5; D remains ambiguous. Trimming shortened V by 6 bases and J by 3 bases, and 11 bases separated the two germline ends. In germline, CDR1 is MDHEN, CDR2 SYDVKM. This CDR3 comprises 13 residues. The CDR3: CASSTSQKETQYF. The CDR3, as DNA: TGTGCCAGCAGCACGAGTCAAAAAGAGACCCAGTACTTC.

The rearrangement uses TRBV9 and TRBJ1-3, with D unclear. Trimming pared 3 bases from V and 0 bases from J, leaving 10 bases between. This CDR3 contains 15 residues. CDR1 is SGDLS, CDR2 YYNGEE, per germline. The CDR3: CASSAGGVSGNTIYF. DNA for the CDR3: TGTGCCAGCAGCGCAGGAGGAGTCTCTGGAAACACCATATATTTT.

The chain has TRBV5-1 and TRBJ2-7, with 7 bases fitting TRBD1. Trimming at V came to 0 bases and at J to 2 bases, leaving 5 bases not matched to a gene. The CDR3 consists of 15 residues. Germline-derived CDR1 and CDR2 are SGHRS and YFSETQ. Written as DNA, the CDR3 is TGCGCCAGCAGCTTGGTTGGGGACAGTCCCTACGAGCAGTACTTC. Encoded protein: CASSLVGDSPYEQYF. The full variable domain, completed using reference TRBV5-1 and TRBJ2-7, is KAGVTQTPRYLIKTRGQQVTLSCSPISGHRSVSWYQQTPGQGLQFLFEYFSETQRNKGNFPGRFSGRQFSNSRSEMNVSTLELGDSALYLCASSLVGDSPYEQYFGPGTRLTVT.

DNA for the CDR3: TGCGCCAGCAGCTTGGCCGTTCAGCAGGGTTCACCCCTCCACTTT. Encoded protein: CASSLAVQQGSPLHF. The gene calls are TRBV5-1 and TRBJ1-6; D might be TRBD1 (5 bases). The V end was cut by 0 bases, the J end by 9 bases, with 13 bases between. Germline V gives CDR1 SGHRS, CDR2 YFSETQ. This CDR3 spans 15 amino acids.